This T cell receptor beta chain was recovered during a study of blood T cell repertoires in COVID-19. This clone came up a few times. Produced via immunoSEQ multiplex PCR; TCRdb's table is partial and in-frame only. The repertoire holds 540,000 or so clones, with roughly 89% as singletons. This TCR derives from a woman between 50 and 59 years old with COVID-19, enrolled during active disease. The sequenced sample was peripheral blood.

CDR3 bases: TGCGCCAGCTGTGGTACCCCCGCGGGGACTGAAGCTTTCTTT. It is translated as CASCGTPAGTEAFF. The chain links TRBV4-1 to TRBJ1-1; D gene unclear. There are 14 residues in the CDR3. CDR1 and CDR2 from the germline V gene are MGHRA and YSYEKL. V was pared by 8 bases and J by 5 bases, with 18 bases between.